The T cell receptor beta chain under discussion was sequenced for a study of control samples from healthy donors and cancer patients. CDR3 length: 13 residues. V was shortened by 7 bases and J by 2 bases, with 9 bases between the two germline ends. CDR1 MNHEY and CDR2 SVGAGI come from the germline V gene. Assay used: immunoSEQ multiplex PCR; TCRdb lists only in-frame clones, some missing. The sample includes roughly 55,000 clones, approximately 95% of them seen just once. The sample was blood. This sequence originates from a woman between 18 and 30 years old in good health. The V and J genes are TRBV6-5 and TRBJ2-1, with D perhaps TRBD2 (6 bases). The CDR3 sequence: CASNSGPYNEQFF. The CDR3 bases are TGTGCCAGCAATAGCGGTCCCTACAATGAGCAGTTCTTC.